These 2 T cell receptor beta chains share one sample of origin, sequenced in a study of cytomegalovirus exposure and HLA in healthy donors. Using immunoSEQ multiplex PCR, the repertoire was profiled, and TCRdb retains in-frame clones only, with some absent. The table shows approximately 170,000 clones, with approximately 86% occurring only once. Sequencing was carried out using PBMCs. These receptors were taken from a man younger than 40 in good health and CMV-seropositive.

This rearrangement joins TRBV7-3 to TRBJ2-5; 14 bases match TRBD2. Germline values: CDR1 SGHTA, CDR2 FQGTGA. CDR3 size: 18 residues. V lost 5 bases and J lost 0; bases outside the gene matches: 8. Here the CDR3 reads CASSQRTSGGTNQETQYF. The CDR3 DNA is TGTGCCAGCAGCCAGAGGACTAGCGGGGGGACGAACCAAGAGACCCAGTACTTC.

The chain uses TRBV10-3 and TRBJ1-1, with TRBD1 identical over 10 bases. Germline V gene sequence: CDR1 ENHRY, CDR2 SYGVKD. V lost 10 bases, J lost 5 bases, and 4 bases stayed unmatched. This CDR3 comprises 12 residues. The CDR3 DNA reads TGTGCCACCACGGGACAGGGGACTGAAGCTTTCTTT. Translating it yields CATTGQGTEAFF.